This T cell receptor beta chain is from a study of blood T cell repertoires in COVID-19. Study information: In each case, the material was cDNA or gDNA derived from T cells, B-cell-depleted T cells, or PBMCs.

Per the germline V gene, CDR1 is SGHVS and CDR2 is FNYEAQ. The CDR3 has 13 amino acids. The V segment lost 10 bases and the J segment 3 bases; nucleotides outside the gene matches: 4. Methods used by the authors: Amplification from reference gene primers served as the basis for estimated nucleated cell counts. Data came from immunoSEQ multiplex PCR; TCRdb stores just in-frame clones and leaves some out. V and J calls and clone size are as listed in that table; D and trimming were resolved from the DNA. Of about 59,000 clones in the sample, more than 60% were seen once. This receptor was obtained from a woman in her 70s with acute or convalescent COVID-19. The rearrangement joins TRBV7-6 to TRBJ1-2; 11 bases fit TRBD1. Sequences were obtained from peripheral blood. As DNA, the CDR3 is TGTGCCACCAGGGGACAGGGGGACTATGGCTACACCTTC. This gives the protein CATRGQGDYGYTF.